This T cell receptor (beta chain) derives from a study of long-term antiretroviral therapy in people with HIV. Study results and caveats: CDR3 lengths in HIV samples spanned a narrower range than controls. Pre-ART-expanded clones dominated the repertoire at all time points.

Amounts of about 0.9-11 million cryopreserved PBMC were held in the samples before DNA extraction. As regards this clone: Its antigen remains unknown.

Researchers ran immunoSEQ v3.0 at survey level. TCRdb's table, derived via immunoSEQ multiplex PCR, lists solely in-frame clones and lacks some. The data contain 10,000 to 11,000 clones, over 75% of them singletons. The CDR3 consists of 14 residues. Trimming left V 7 bases short and J 0 bases short, with 10 bases between. Germline V gene data show CDR1 as SGHTA and CDR2 as FQGTGA. The TCR was taken from a man aged 35 to 55 with HIV. This sample comprised unsorted PBMCs, obtained 1.8 years after starting antiretroviral therapy. The chain combines TRBV7-3 with TRBJ2-1; D call uncertain. The CDR3 sequence: CASTPTPSYNEQFF. The CDR3 coding sequence is TGTGCCAGCACCCCGACGCCCTCCTACAATGAGCAGTTCTTC.